This T cell receptor beta chain was observed in a study of PD-1 blockade in classical Hodgkin lymphoma. Overall study findings and caveats: Whereas CD4+ TCR diversity had risen significantly by C4D1, CD8+ TCR diversity had not. Reports described newly diagnosed patients as having lower baseline TCR diversity than healthy donors.

CDR1 and CDR2 (germline): LGHNA, YSLEER. The ends were cut back, 4 bases at V and 7 bases at J, with 11 bases in the middle. The CDR3 covers 14 residues. As concerns this clone: Its target is not known.

Time point specified: cycle 4 day 1 (C4D1), after five to seven weeks of nivolumab. Every patient experienced relapse after autologous stem cell transplantation, and brentuximab vedotin exposure varied. The method was immunoSEQ multiplex PCR; TCRdb's version includes in-frame clones alone and lacks a portion of them. The repertoire holds roughly 100,000 clones, with around four fifths as singletons. The clonotype comes from a human donor with classical Hodgkin lymphoma. The sample was peripheral blood mononuclear cells (PBMCs), taken before the fourth cycle of nivolumab. The chain has TRBV4-3 and TRBJ1-6; tentative D call: TRBD1 (5 bases). The CDR3 region is CASSLTPGNSPLHF. The CDR3 DNA reads as TGCGCCAGCAGCCTCACCCCAGGGAATTCACCCCTCCACTTT.